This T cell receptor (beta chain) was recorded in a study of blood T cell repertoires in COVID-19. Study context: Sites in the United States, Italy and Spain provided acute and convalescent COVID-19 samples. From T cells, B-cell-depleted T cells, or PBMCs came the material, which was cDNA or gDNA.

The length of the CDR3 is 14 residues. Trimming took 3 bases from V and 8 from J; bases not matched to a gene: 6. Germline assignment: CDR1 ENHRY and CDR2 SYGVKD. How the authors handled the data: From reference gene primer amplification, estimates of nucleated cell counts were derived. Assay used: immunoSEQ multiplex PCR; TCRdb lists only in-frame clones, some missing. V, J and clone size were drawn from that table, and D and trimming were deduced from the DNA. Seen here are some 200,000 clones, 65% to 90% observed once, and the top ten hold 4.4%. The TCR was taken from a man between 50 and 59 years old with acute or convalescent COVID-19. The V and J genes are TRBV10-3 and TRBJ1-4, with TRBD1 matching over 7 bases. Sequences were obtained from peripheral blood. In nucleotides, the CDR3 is TGTGCCATCAGTGAAGACAGGGCGGGAGAAAAACTGTTTTTT. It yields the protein CAISEDRAGEKLFF.